One and the same sample provided the 5 T cell receptor beta chains below, sequenced in a study of T cell repertoires in cytomegalovirus infection. One entry per CDR3 protein, called by TCRdb with MiXCR from the reads. The sample has approximately 500,000 distinct CDR3 sequences; around 11% are singletons. Sequencing used PBMCs. These receptors were obtained from a human donor in good health (CMV status not recorded). Some clones in this sample may be carry-over from other donors' samples.

The gene calls are TRBV14 and TRBJ2-1, with 11 bases aligning to TRBD2. Trimming removed 0 bases from V and 4 bases from J; junction bases left unmatched: 20. The CDR3 is 22 amino acids. Germline V lookup: CDR1 SGHDN, CDR2 FVKESK. CDR3 sequence reads: CASSQDFPLAGEWDGDYNEQFF. The CDR3 region has the DNA TGTGCCAGCAGCCAAGACTTCCCACTAGCGGGAGAGTGGGACGGGGATTACAATGAGCAGTTCTTC.

Many counts were recorded for this clonotype. This rearrangement joins TRBV12-3 or TRBV12-4 to TRBJ2-7; D gene ambiguous. This CDR3 is 13 amino acids long. Trimming removed 5 bases from V and 6 bases from J, with 14 bases in between. This chain's CDR3 is CASSPREAAEQYF. The DNA for the CDR3 is TGTGCCAGCAGTCCCCGCGAGGCTGCCGAGCAGTACTTC.

The sample holds many counts of this clonotype. The V gene is TRBV6-2 or TRBV6-3, the J gene TRBJ2-1; 13 bases are a match to TRBD2. The CDR3 is 17 residues long. Per the germline V gene, CDR1 is MNHEY and CDR2 is SVGEGT. After removal of 2 bases from V and 5 bases from J, the junction contained 6 bases not matched to a gene. The CDR3 nucleotides are TGTGCCAGCAGTTACCCGACTAGCGGGAGGCACAACAATGAGCAGTTCTTC. Translating gives CASSYPTSGRHNNEQFF.

This clonotype has more than one count but fewer than ten. The chain employs TRBV27 and TRBJ2-1, with 9 bases aligning to TRBD1. Germline assignment: CDR1 MNHEY and CDR2 SMNVEV (reference sequence). V shed 8 bases and J 9 bases; nucleotides not matched to a gene: 17. This CDR3 is 16 amino acids long. CDR3 in amino acids: CASGFPGTGNRGEQFF. As DNA, the CDR3 is TGTGCCAGCGGCTTCCCCGGGACAGGGAACAGAGGTGAGCAGTTCTTC.

This clonotype was picked up many times. The chain couples TRBV6-4 to TRBJ1-6; 9 bases are a match to TRBD1. Germline CDR1 is MRHNA and CDR2 is SNTAGT. V lost 3 bases and J lost 9; bases outside the gene matches: 0. The CDR3 length is 13 residues. CDR3 in amino acids: CASSEQGASPLHF. The CDR3 nucleotides are TGTGCCAGCAGTGAACAGGGGGCTTCACCCCTCCACTTT.